This T cell receptor (beta chain) was captured in a study of tumour-infiltrating T cells in Burkitt lymphoma. The CDR3 is made up of 17 amino acids. With V trimmed by 4 bases and J by 0 bases, 8 bases remained unmatched. Germline V lookup: CDR1 MNHEY, CDR2 SMNVEV (reference sequence). Sequenced by immunoSEQ multiplex PCR; TCRdb stores in-frame clones only, minus some. There are about 14,000 clones in the sample; about 33% occur only once, and more than 5.5% lies in the top ten. This clone was counted between two and nine times. V usage is TRBV27 and J usage is TRBJ1-5; 8 bases align to TRBD1. Material for sequencing was tumor tissue. This receptor was taken from a human donor with diffuse large B-cell lymphoma. CDR3 residues: CASSSMGTGLSNQPQHF. CDR3 in DNA: TGTGCCAGCAGTTCCATGGGGACAGGACTTAGCAATCAGCCCCAGCATTTT.